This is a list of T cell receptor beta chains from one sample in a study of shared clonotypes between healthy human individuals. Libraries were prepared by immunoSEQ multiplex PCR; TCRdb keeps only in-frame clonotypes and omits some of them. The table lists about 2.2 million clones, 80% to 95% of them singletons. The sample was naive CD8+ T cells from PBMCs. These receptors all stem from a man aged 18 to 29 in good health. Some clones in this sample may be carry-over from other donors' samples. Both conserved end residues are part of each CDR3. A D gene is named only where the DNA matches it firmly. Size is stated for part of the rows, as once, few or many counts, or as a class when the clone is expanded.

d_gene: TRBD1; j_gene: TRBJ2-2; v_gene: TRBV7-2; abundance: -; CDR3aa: CASSLFPAWTGGTTGELFF; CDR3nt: TGTGCCAGCAGCTTATTCCCCGCTTGGACAGGGGGGACCACCGGGGAGCTGTTTTTT
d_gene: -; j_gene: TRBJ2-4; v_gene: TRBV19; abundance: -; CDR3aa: CASSPSGVEYIQYF; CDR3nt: TGTGCCAGTAGTCCTTCGGGAGTTGAATACATTCAGTACTTC
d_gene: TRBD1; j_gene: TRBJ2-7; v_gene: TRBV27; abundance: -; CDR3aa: CASSFAGGGAGQYF; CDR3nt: TGTGCCAGCAGTTTTGCAGGGGGCGGAGCCGGACAGTACTTC
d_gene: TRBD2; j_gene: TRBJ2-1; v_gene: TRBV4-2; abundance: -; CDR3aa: CASSQESRTSNEQFF; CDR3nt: TGTGCCAGCAGCCAAGAGTCTAGGACTAGTAATGAGCAGTTCTTC
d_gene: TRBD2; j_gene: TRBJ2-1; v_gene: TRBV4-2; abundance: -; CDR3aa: CASSQSGTTLTYNEQFF; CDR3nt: TGTGCCAGCAGCCAGAGCGGGACTACCCTTACTTACAATGAGCAGTTCTTC
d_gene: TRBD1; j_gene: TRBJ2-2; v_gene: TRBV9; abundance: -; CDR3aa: CASSVETGSTGELFF; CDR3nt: TGTGCCAGCAGCGTAGAGACAGGGTCCACCGGGGAGCTGTTTTTT
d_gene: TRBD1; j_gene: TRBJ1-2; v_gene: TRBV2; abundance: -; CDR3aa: CASRGGQGLWNGYTF; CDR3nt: TGTGCCAGCAGGGGGGGACAGGGGCTTTGGAATGGCTACACCTTC
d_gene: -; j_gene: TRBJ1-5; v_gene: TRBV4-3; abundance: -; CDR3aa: CASSQVWGIGNQPQHF; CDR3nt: TGCGCCAGCAGCCAAGTTTGGGGGATAGGGAATCAGCCCCAGCATTTT
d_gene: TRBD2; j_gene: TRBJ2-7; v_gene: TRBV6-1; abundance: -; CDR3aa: CASSELGEGYEQYF; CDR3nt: TGTGCCAGCAGTGAATTAGGGGAGGGGTACGAGCAGTACTTC
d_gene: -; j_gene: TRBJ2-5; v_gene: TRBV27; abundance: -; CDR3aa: CASSNSAKGHGTQYF; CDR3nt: TGTGCCAGCTCCAACTCGGCAAAGGGCCACGGGACCCAGTACTTC
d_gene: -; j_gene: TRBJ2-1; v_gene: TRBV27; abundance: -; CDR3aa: CASSLRSVYNEQFF; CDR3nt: TGTGCCAGCAGTTTACGGTCGGTCTACAATGAGCAGTTCTTC
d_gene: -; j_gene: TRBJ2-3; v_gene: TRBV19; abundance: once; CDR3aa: CASSPGPSTDTQYF; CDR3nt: TGTGCCAGTAGTCCGGGACCTAGCACAGATACGCAGTATTTT
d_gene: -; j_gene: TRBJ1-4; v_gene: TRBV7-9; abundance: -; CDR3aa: CASSLTLTEAGEKLFF; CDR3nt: TGTGCCAGCAGCTTAACACTGACGGAAGCCGGTGAAAAACTGTTTTTT
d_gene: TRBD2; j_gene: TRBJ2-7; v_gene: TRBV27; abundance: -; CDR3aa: CASSLSTGRAYEQYF; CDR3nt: TGTGCCAGCAGTTTATCGACGGGGAGGGCCTACGAGCAGTACTTC
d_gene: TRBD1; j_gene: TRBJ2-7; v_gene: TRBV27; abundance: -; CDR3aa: CASSGPQGAYEQYF; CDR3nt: TGTGCCAGCAGTGGTCCACAGGGGGCGTACGAGCAGTACTTC
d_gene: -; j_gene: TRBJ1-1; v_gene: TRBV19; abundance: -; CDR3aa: CASSITPGSGPEAFF; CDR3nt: TGTGCCAGTAGTATCACTCCAGGGTCCGGACCTGAAGCTTTCTTT
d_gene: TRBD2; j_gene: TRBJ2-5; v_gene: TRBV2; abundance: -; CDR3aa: CASSGQLTSGSSGETQYF; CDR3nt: TGTGCCAGCAGTGGCCAGTTGACTAGCGGGAGTTCAGGGGAGACCCAGTACTTC
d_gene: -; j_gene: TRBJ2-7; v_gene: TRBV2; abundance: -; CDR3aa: CASSRTTRGYEQYF; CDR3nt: TGTGCCAGCTCTAGGACAACTCGGGGCTACGAGCAGTACTTC
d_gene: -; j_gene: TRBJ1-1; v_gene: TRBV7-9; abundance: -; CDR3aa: CASSPRGTEAFF; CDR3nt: TGTGCCAGCAGCCCGCGGGGGACTGAAGCTTTCTTT
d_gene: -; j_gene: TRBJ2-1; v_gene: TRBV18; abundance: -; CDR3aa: CASSPTGTLDNEQFF; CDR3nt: TGTGCCAGCTCACCAACCGGGACTCTAGACAATGAGCAGTTCTTC
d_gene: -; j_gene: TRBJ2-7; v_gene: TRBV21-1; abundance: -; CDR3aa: CASSLCERCRYEQYF; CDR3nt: TGTGCCAGCAGCCTTTGTGAAAGGTGCAGGTACGAGCAGTACTTC
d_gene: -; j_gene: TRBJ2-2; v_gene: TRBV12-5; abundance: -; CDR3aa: CASGTLTGELFF; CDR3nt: TGTGCTAGTGGGACACTCACCGGGGAGCTGTTTTTT
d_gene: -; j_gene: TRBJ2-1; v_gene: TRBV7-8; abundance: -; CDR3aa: CASSETRSYNEQFF; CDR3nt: TGTGCCAGCAGCGAGACTAGATCCTACAATGAGCAGTTCTTC
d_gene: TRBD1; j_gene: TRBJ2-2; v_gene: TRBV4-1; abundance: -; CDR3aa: CASSQTGQGITGELFF; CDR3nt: TGCGCCAGCAGCCAAACGGGACAGGGGATTACCGGGGAGCTGTTTTTT
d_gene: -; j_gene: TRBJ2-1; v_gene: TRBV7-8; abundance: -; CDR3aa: CASSLVGPQPYNEQFF; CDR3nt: TGTGCCAGCAGCTTAGTGGGGCCCCAGCCCTACAATGAGCAGTTCTTC
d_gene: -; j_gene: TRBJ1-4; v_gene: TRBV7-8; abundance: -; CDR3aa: CASSLLGFATNEKLFF; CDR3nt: TGTGCCAGCAGCTTATTGGGGTTTGCAACTAATGAAAAACTGTTTTTT
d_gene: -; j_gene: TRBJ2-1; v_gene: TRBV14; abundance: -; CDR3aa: CASSPIVPPYNEQFF; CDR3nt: TGTGCCAGCAGCCCGATTGTGCCGCCCTACAATGAGCAGTTCTTC
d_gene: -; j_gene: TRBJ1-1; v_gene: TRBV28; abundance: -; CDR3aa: CASSLFEGSGTEAFF; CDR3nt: TGTGCCAGCAGTTTATTCGAGGGGAGTGGGACTGAAGCTTTCTTT
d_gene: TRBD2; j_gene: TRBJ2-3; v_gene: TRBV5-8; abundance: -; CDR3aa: CASSGIEGTDTQYF; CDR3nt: TGTGCCAGTAGCGGGATAGAAGGCACAGATACGCAGTATTTT